These T cell receptor beta chains were read from a single sample in a study of CD8+ T cells in alopecia areata. Sequenced by immunoSEQ multiplex PCR; TCRdb stores in-frame clones only, minus some. The sample includes 250,000 to 350,000 clones, roughly 60% of them seen just once. This specimen consisted of CD4+ T cells sorted from blood, obtained at week 52, from a patient treated with tofacitinib. The receptors stem from a human donor with alopecia areata. Both conserved end residues are part of each CDR3. Fields, in order: V gene, J gene, clone size, D gene, CDR3 DNA, CDR3 protein. A D gene is named only where the DNA matches it firmly. Not every row has a clone size; where given, it reads once, few, many or a size class.

V: TRBV6-5
J: TRBJ1-4
size: NA
D: NA
DNA: TGTGCCAGCAGCGACGGACGGGGAATAAATGAAAAACTGTTTTTT
CDR3: CASSDGRGINEKLFF

V: TRBV9
J: TRBJ1-1
size: once
D: NA
DNA: TGTGCCAGCAGCGTAGGTCTCGGGCAGCAGAACACTGAAGCTTTCTTT
CDR3: CASSVGLGQQNTEAFF

V: TRBV5-6
J: TRBJ1-2
size: NA
D: NA
DNA: TGTGCCAGCAGCCCTCGACAGGCCTATGGCTACACCTTC
CDR3: CASSPRQAYGYTF

V: TRBV4-3
J: TRBJ1-6
size: NA
D: NA
DNA: TGCGCCAGCAGCCCCCGGGCACGGGATTCACCCCTCCACTTT
CDR3: CASSPRARDSPLHF

V: TRBV14
J: TRBJ2-5
size: few
D: NA
DNA: TGTGCCAGCAGCCTTTATGCGGGGTGGGAGACCCAGTACTTC
CDR3: CASSLYAGWETQYF

V: TRBV23-1
J: TRBJ2-3
size: few
D: NA
DNA: TGCGCCAGCAGTCAATCAAAAGAGAGCACAGATACGCAGTATTTT
CDR3: CASSQSKESTDTQYF

V: TRBV14
J: TRBJ2-3
size: few
D: NA
DNA: TGTGCCAGCAGCCAAGACTTTGGTGATACGCAGTATTTT
CDR3: CASSQDFGDTQYF

V: TRBV10-3
J: TRBJ1-4
size: few
D: TRBD1
DNA: TGTGCCATCAGCTCCCGAGGGACAGGGGGAGATGGTGGTGAAAAACTGTTTTTT
CDR3: CAISSRGTGGDGGEKLFF

V: TRBV29-1
J: TRBJ2-1
size: NA
D: TRBD2
DNA: TGCAGCGGTGTGGGGGGGGGAGCCTACAATGAGCAGTTCTTC
CDR3: CSGVGGGAYNEQFF

V: TRBV29-1
J: TRBJ1-2
size: once
D: NA
DNA: TGCAGCGTTGTGAAGGTGGGAGGCTACACCTTC
CDR3: CSVVKVGGYTF

V: TRBV4-1
J: TRBJ2-3
size: NA
D: NA
DNA: TGCGCCACCAGGGGAACAGATACGCAGTATTTT
CDR3: CATRGTDTQYF

V: TRBV7-2
J: TRBJ1-5
size: few
D: NA
DNA: TGTGCCAGCAGCTTAGATGGGGGGCGCGTGGGTCAGCCCCAGCATTTT
CDR3: CASSLDGGRVGQPQHF

V: TRBV30
J: TRBJ2-3
size: NA
D: NA
DNA: TGTGCCTGGAGTGTACTAGTTTCTAGCACAGATACGCAGTATTTT
CDR3: CAWSVLVSSTDTQYF

V: TRBV7-6
J: TRBJ1-1
size: few
D: TRBD1
DNA: TGTGCCAGCAGTCCCGGGACAGGGTGGCTTGAAGCTTTCTTT
CDR3: CASSPGTGWLEAFF

V: TRBV5-1
J: TRBJ1-1
size: NA
D: TRBD1
DNA: TGCGCCAGCAGCTTAGGGGGCGCGGACACTGAAGCTTTCTTT
CDR3: CASSLGGADTEAFF

V: TRBV10-3
J: TRBJ2-2
size: few
D: NA
DNA: TGTGCCACCCAGCGGGCCGCGAACACCGGGGAGCTGTTTTTT
CDR3: CATQRAANTGELFF

V: TRBV7-9
J: TRBJ2-7
size: few
D: TRBD1
DNA: TGTGCCAGCAGAACGGGACAGGGCCTCGAGCAGTACTTC
CDR3: CASRTGQGLEQYF

V: TRBV30
J: TRBJ2-2
size: NA
D: NA
DNA: TGTGCCCAGGGACCTTGGGACGGGGAGCTGTTTTTT
CDR3: CAQGPWDGELFF

V: TRBV25-1
J: TRBJ2-3
size: NA
D: NA
DNA: TGTGCCAGCAAGGGCGGGCTAAGCACAGATACGCAGTATTTT
CDR3: CASKGGLSTDTQYF